The present T cell receptor (beta chain) was sequenced within a study of OX40 agonist ivuxolimab in advanced cancers. About the study as a whole: The costimulatory receptor OX40 (CD134) was targeted by ivuxolimab, a fully human IgG2 agonistic monoclonal antibody. Intravenous ivuxolimab was administered to patients every 2 weeks at six dose levels: 0.01, 0.1, 0.3, 1.5, 3 and 10 mg/kg. Among the roughly 52 dose-escalation patients, some 20 had hepatocellular carcinoma, roughly 15 melanoma, 9 renal cell carcinoma and 9 head and neck cancer. A male proportion of 75% to 85% and a mean age of approximately 62 years, ranging from about 20 to 80, were recorded for the dose-escalation cohort. Prior anti-PD-1, anti-PD-L1 or anti-CTLA-4 therapy was permitted, and checkpoint inhibitors had been received by 30% to 40% of dose-escalation patients. Partial responses occurred in three dose-escalation patients, of whom one had hepatocellular carcinoma and two had cutaneous melanoma. Peripheral TCRbeta sequencing aimed to test whether ivuxolimab altered TCR sequence diversity and caused clonal T-cell expansion. The paper covers the monotherapy dose-escalation part of the phase I ivuxolimab trial, which included N ≈ 57 patients.

The study at large found these results: At doses from 0.1 to 3.0 mg/kg, clonal expansion was seen in both CD4+ and CD8+ blood T cells between baseline and week 6. Which antigens the clonally expanded peripheral T cells were specific for was not determined. In partial responders in the 0.1-3.0 mg/kg groups, normalized peripheral clonal expansion was found to be among the lowest, especially among CD8+ T cells. After ivuxolimab, expanded clones were on average more numerous among CD8+ T cells than among CD4+ T cells. Low levels of normalized T-cell clonal expansion were also shown by some nonresponding patients.

There are 16 amino acids in the CDR3, from cysteine to phenylalanine inclusive. Left in the record is the CDR3 DNA by itself, 48 bases read in frame from the first base. The germline ends are 14 bases apart after V is trimmed by 2 bases and J by 4 bases. The germline V gene (reference sequence) sets CDR1 to LNHDA and CDR2 to SQIVND. The trial excluded patients who had a history of autoimmune disease or who were on systemic immunosuppression. Peripheral blood for TCR sequencing was drawn from every dose cohort at baseline, at cycle 4 day 1 and at cycle 7 day 1. The samples were drawn from a first-in-human, open-label, multicenter phase I dose-escalation trial of ivuxolimab. Adults with locally advanced or metastatic head and neck squamous cell, hepatocellular, melanoma or renal cell carcinoma were enrolled in the trial. Before TCR sequencing, CD4+ T cells and CD8+ T cells were sorted from peripheral blood as separate populations.

Genomic DNA was extracted from sorted cells for sequencing of the TCRbeta CDR3 region. The immunoSEQ Assay was used to sequence the TCRbeta CDR3 regions. TCRdb took over this immuneACCESS table, retaining in-frame rearrangements with V and J assigned. Such tables are incomplete; in checked studies, under half of the missing clones stem from an unresolved V gene, and the remainder is unexplained. Across this sample there are over 45,000 clones, with less than 85% seen only once. Around 1.1% of the sample lies in the top ten. Worth noting for this clone: Which antigen it targets is not known. Nothing much larger sits one base from this clone, and base qualities are not available.

The chain is made from TRBV19 and TRBJ2-2; the D gene is perhaps TRBD2, on 5 matching bases. Here the sequenced sample was CD4+ or CD8+ T cells sorted from blood, taken in a trial of the OX40 agonist ivuxolimab. The TCR originated in an adult with an advanced solid tumor such as melanoma, head and neck, liver or kidney cancer. The nucleotides read TGTGCCAGTAGTATATCTACCGGGGTGAGCACCGGGGAGCTGTTTTTT. It is translated as CASSISTGVSTGELFF.